This entry lists 26 T cell receptor beta chains sequenced from one sample in a study of Graves' ophthalmopathy and Graves' hyperthyroidism. RNA served as the template for amplifying TCR beta CDR3 regions. The library came from an HTBI-primed first-round RT-PCR and a second-round multiplex PCR. TCRdb ran MiXCR on the multiplex PCR reads and lists one entry per CDR3 protein. The table shows 500,000 to 600,000 distinct CDR3 sequences, with under 40% occurring only once. Material for sequencing was peripheral blood or thyroid tissue (not recorded which). These receptors came from an adult man with Graves' hyperthyroidism.

For this clonotype: The junction departs from germline at one end; a sequencing error may be responsible. The chain combines TRBV7-9 with TRBJ2-5; 10 nucleotides align to TRBD2. The CDR3 contains 15 residues. Germline assignment: CDR1 SEHNR and CDR2 FQNEAQ (reference sequence). The CDR3 DNA follows: TGTGCCTGCAGCGGACCTAGCGGGAGTTTAAAGACCCAGTACTTC. It translates to CACSGPSGSLKTQYF.

This clonotype was seen a handful of times. This chain joins TRBV28 and TRBJ2-5; D tentatively fits TRBD1 or TRBD2 (6 bases each). CDR3 length equals 13 residues. Trimming stripped 8 bases from V and 3 bases from J, with 13 bases between. Germline CDR1 and CDR2: MDHEN and SYDVKM. CDR3 sequence (DNA): TGTGCCAGCCTAGGGGGGAAGGAAGAGACCCAGTACTTC. It is translated as CASLGGKEETQYF.

This clonotype was seen ten or more times. This chain uses TRBV10-3 with TRBJ1-6, with TRBD1 identical over 8 bases. The V gene's germline CDR1 is ENHRY and CDR2 SYGVKD. The length of the CDR3 is 17 residues. With V trimmed by 4 bases and J by 3 bases, 8 bases remained unmatched. The CDR3 DNA follows: TGTGCCATCAGTGCCCCGACAGGGGTTTACTATAATTCACCCCTCCACTTT. Translating gives CAISAPTGVYYNSPLHF.

This clonotype was recorded only once. This rearrangement joins TRBV20-1 to TRBJ2-7; 12 nucleotides agree with TRBD2. The CDR3 is made up of 14 amino acids. Germline V lookup: CDR1 DFQATT, CDR2 SNEGSKA (reference sequence). V trimming: 4 bases; J trimming: 3 bases; junction bases outside the gene matches: 4. This CDR3 is CSATRLAGVYEQYF. The CDR3 nucleotides read TGCAGTGCTACCCGACTAGCGGGAGTCTACGAGCAGTACTTC.

The chain carries TRBV7-8 and TRBJ2-7; D possibly matches TRBD1 or TRBD2 (6 bases each). The CDR3 has 17 amino acids. The germline V gene has CDR1 SGHVS and CDR2 FQNEAQ. The germline V and J ends were trimmed by 0 bases and 3 bases, with 18 bases remaining between them. This CDR3 reads CASSLALGGHILYEQYF. CDR3 DNA sequence: TGTGCCAGCAGCTTAGCGCTGGGGGGACACATCCTCTACGAGCAGTACTTC.

The sample holds many counts of this clonotype. The V gene is TRBV6-5, the J gene TRBJ1-4; 7 bases agree with TRBD1. CDR1 is MNHEY, CDR2 SVGAGI, per germline. The CDR3 runs 15 residues. J gave up 8 bases and V 5 bases, and 11 bases lay outside the gene matches. The CDR3, as DNA: TGTGCCAGCAGTGGCGAGACAGGGTCTGAAGAAAAACTGTTTTTT. It translates to CASSGETGSEEKLFF.

Concerning this clonotype itself: This may stem from a read error, because a much larger clone lies one nucleotide away. The gene calls are TRBV28 and TRBJ1-1, with TRBD1 as a possible D gene (5 bases). Germline assignment: CDR1 MDHEN and CDR2 SYDVKM. The CDR3 is made up of 15 amino acids. The CDR3 loop reads CASSRVQGLNTEALF. CDR3 nucleotide sequence: TGTGCCAGCAGTCGAGTGCAGGGTCTGAACACTGAAGCTCTCTTT.

This clonotype was counted many times. The genes are TRBV7-6 and TRBJ2-7, with 7 bases identical to TRBD1. J gave up 6 bases and V 5 bases, and 10 bases lay outside the gene matches. The CDR3 consists of 14 residues. Looked up from germline, CDR1 is SGHVS and CDR2 is FNYEAQ. CDR3 protein: CASSPPRDSAEQYF. CDR3 DNA: TGTGCCAGCAGCCCGCCTCGGGACAGTGCCGAGCAGTACTTC.

This chain joins TRBV7-8 and TRBJ2-7, with 8 nucleotides matching TRBD2. Germline V gene data show CDR1 as SGHVS and CDR2 as FQNEAQ. The CDR3 runs 15 residues. V was clipped by 5 bases and J by 2 bases; unmatched bases: 8. The CDR3 loop reads CASSQSTSGTYEQYF. The CDR3, as DNA: TGTGCCAGCAGCCAAAGTACTAGCGGAACCTACGAGCAGTACTTC.

This chain uses TRBV5-1 with TRBJ1-2; D is undetermined. Trimming took off 0 bases at V and 7 bases at J, with 10 bases between the two ends. The CDR3 length is 13 residues. Germline V gene data show CDR1 as SGHRS and CDR2 as YFSETQ. The CDR3 sequence: CASSLAGSSGYTF. The CDR3, as DNA: TGCGCCAGCAGCTTGGCGGGGAGCAGTGGCTACACCTTC.

This clonotype was seen many times. This chain connects TRBV6-1 to TRBJ1-5; D unclear. This CDR3 contains 13 residues. Looked up from germline, CDR1 is MNHNS and CDR2 is SASEGT. V lost 6 bases and J lost 9, with 15 bases in between. The CDR3 spells CASRPDGSRPQHF. CDR3 nucleotide sequence: TGTGCCAGCAGACCGGACGGTTCAAGGCCCCAGCATTTT.

This clonotype was seen repeatedly, ten times or more. V usage is TRBV4-2 and J usage is TRBJ1-2; D possibly corresponds to TRBD1 (5 bases). The V gene's germline CDR1 is LGHNA and CDR2 YNFKEQ. CDR3 size: 16 residues. V was clipped by 0 bases and J by 0 bases, with 11 bases between them. The CDR3 region has the DNA TGTGCCAGCAGCCAAGAGCCGGGACTGCCTAACTATGGCTACACCTTC. It is translated as CASSQEPGLPNYGYTF.

The chain combines TRBV9 with TRBJ2-3; unclear D gene. The CDR3 totals 16 residues. Germline V gene sequence: CDR1 SGDLS, CDR2 YYNGEE. The V end was cut by 0 bases, the J end by 3 bases, with 14 bases between. The CDR3 reads CASSVESGPRTDTQYF. CDR3 in DNA: TGTGCCAGCAGCGTAGAATCGGGCCCGAGGACAGATACGCAGTATTTT.

This clonotype has ten or more counts. The V gene is TRBV29-1, the J gene TRBJ1-1; D perhaps matches TRBD1 (5 bases). CDR3 length: 13 amino acids. Germline loops: CDR1 SQVTM, CDR2 ANQGSEA. The V gene lost 5 bases and the J gene lost 4 bases, with 14 bases spanning the gap. The CDR3 DNA follows: TGCAGCGTTTGGTTTGCGGGGGGCACTGAAGCTTTCTTT. Amino acids: CSVWFAGGTEAFF.

This clonotype was detected a few times. V is TRBV27 and J is TRBJ1-2, with D hard to call. Germline-derived CDR1 and CDR2 are MNHEY and SMNVEV (reference sequence). This CDR3 has 14 amino acids. V lost 5 bases to trimming and J lost 4 bases, with 14 bases between them. The CDR3 here is CASSPADLGYGYTF. In DNA, the CDR3 is TGTGCCAGCAGTCCCGCGGACTTGGGCTATGGCTACACCTTC.

A few counts support this clonotype. This chain joins TRBV24-1 and TRBJ2-1; TRBD1 aligns across 12 bases. CDR3 length: 16 amino acids. V was pared by 3 bases and J by 8 bases, with 7 bases of the junction left unmatched. CDR1 is KGHDR and CDR2 is SFDVKD in the germline V gene. CDR3 amino acids: CATSDPPGQGADEQFF. In nucleotides, the CDR3 is TGTGCCACCAGTGATCCGCCGGGACAGGGGGCGGATGAGCAGTTCTTC.

This clonotype was observed many times. Compared with germline, one end of the junction differs, possibly owing to a read error. This rearrangement joins TRBV7-7 to TRBJ2-5; D is undetermined. Germline assignment: CDR1 SSHAT and CDR2 FNYEAQ (reference sequence). The CDR3 covers 15 residues. The CDR3 loop is CASSSQPGRWETQYF. CDR3 bases: TGTGCTAGCAGCTCCCAACCGGGCAGATGGGAGACCCAGTACTTC.

This chain joins TRBV2 and TRBJ2-2, with 7 bases lining up with TRBD1. The CDR3 is 15 residues long. The junction had 10 bases not matched to a gene; V was cut back by 6 bases and J by 6 bases. From germline, CDR1 is SNHLY and CDR2 FYNNEI. The CDR3 DNA is TGTGCCAGCAGGCCTGACAGGGCAGGCGCCGGGGAGCTGTTTTTT. Translated, it gives CASRPDRAGAGELFF. The variable domain in full, completed from reference TRBV2 and TRBJ2-2, reads EPEVTQTPSHQVTQMGQEVILRCVPISNHLYFYWYRQILGQKVEFLVSFYNNEISEKSEIFDDQFSVERPDGSNFTLKIRSTKLEDSAMYFCASRPDRAGAGELFFGEGSRLTVL.

The chain is built from TRBV6-1 and TRBJ2-7, with 9 bases matching TRBD1. CDR3 length: 15 residues. Germline values: CDR1 MNHNS, CDR2 SASEGT. Germline trimming cut 6 bases from V and 4 bases from J; bases unmatched to any gene: 10. The CDR3 DNA reads TGTGCCAGCAGCTTTCCGGGACAGGGCTCTTACGAGCAGTACTTC. This encodes CASSFPGQGSYEQYF.

This clonotype appeared a few times. J is TRBJ2-5 and V is TRBV4-2; weak D call: TRBD1 (6 bases). The V gene lost 4 bases and the J gene lost 1 base, with 16 bases spanning the gap. This CDR3 has 16 residues. The germline CDR1 and CDR2 sequences are LGHNA and YNFKEQ. The CDR3 bases are TGTGCCAGCAGCCCGCTGGGTGAGGGGGTCCAAGAGACCCAGTACTTC. This sequence encodes CASSPLGEGVQETQYF.

This clonotype was counted at least ten times. This sequence joins TRBV14 and TRBJ2-7; D unresolved. CDR3 length: 14 amino acids. CDR1 SGHDN and CDR2 FVKESK come from the germline V gene. V was trimmed by 0 bases and J by 6 bases, leaving 12 bases between them. This chain's CDR3 is CASSQDPAASEQYF. The CDR3 nucleotides read TGTGCCAGCAGCCAAGACCCTGCCGCAAGCGAGCAGTACTTC.

This clonotype was observed a handful of times. The chain carries TRBV5-4 and TRBJ1-4, with TRBD1 identical over 8 bases. There are 16 residues in the CDR3. The germline V gene encodes CDR1 SGHNT and CDR2 YYREEE (reference sequence). The V and J ends lost 2 bases and 2 bases, in that order; junction bases with no gene match: 5. CDR3 sequence reads: CASSFGQGGTNEKLFF. DNA of the CDR3: TGTGCCAGCAGCTTTGGACAGGGTGGCACTAATGAAAAACTGTTTTTT.

This clonotype has a count of ten or more. The rearrangement joins TRBV7-9 to TRBJ2-5; D may correspond to TRBD1 or TRBD2 (5 bases each). The germline V and J ends were trimmed by 5 bases and 3 bases, with 13 bases remaining between them. The CDR3 totals 14 residues. CDR1 is SEHNR, CDR2 FQNEAQ, per germline (reference sequence). The CDR3 region has the DNA TGTGCCAGCAGCCCCGGGGACGGCGAAGAGACCCAGTACTTC. It codes for CASSPGDGEETQYF.

This clonotype was counted between two and nine times. The V gene is TRBV7-2, the J gene TRBJ2-1, with TRBD2 matching 14 bases. Germline lookup yields CDR1 SGHTA and CDR2 FQGNSA. Trimming took 4 bases from V and 5 from J; bases not matched to a gene: 7. There are 17 residues in the CDR3. CDR3 residues: CASSSPGLAGEDNEQFF. In DNA, the CDR3 is TGTGCCAGCAGCTCACCGGGACTAGCGGGGGAGGACAATGAGCAGTTCTTC.

In this sample, this clonotype turned up a few times. The chain couples TRBV4-1 to TRBJ2-2; 7 positions match TRBD1. V shed 0 bases, J shed 4 bases, and the junction held 8 bases outside the gene matches. This CDR3 comprises 17 residues. Looked up from germline, CDR1 is MGHRA and CDR2 is YSYEKL. As DNA, the CDR3 is TGCGCCAGCAGCCAAGACTACCGGGACAGAGCCACCGGGGAGCTGTTTTTT. This encodes CASSQDYRDRATGELFF.

This clonotype was recorded many times. V is TRBV9 and J is TRBJ1-6; 7 bases fit TRBD1. Germline CDR1 SGDLS, CDR2 YYNGEE. The ends lost 0 bases at V and 5 bases at J; junction bases unmatched: 5. This CDR3 is built from 16 residues. The chain's CDR3 is CASSVEGASDNSPLHF. The DNA for the CDR3 is TGTGCCAGCAGCGTAGAGGGGGCTTCGGATAATTCACCCCTCCACTTT.